The 21 T cell receptor beta chains in this list originate from one sample, sequenced in a study of ipilimumab plus nivolumab after autologous stem cell transplantation. Clones were sequenced by immunoSEQ multiplex PCR, and TCRdb holds only the in-frame ones, with some missing. The sample has fewer than 95,000 clones; nearly 85% are singletons. Sequencing used PBMCs, obtained in a trial of ipilimumab plus nivolumab as post-transplant consolidation. Every receptor here comes from a male donor with diffuse large B-cell lymphoma.

The chain carries TRBV4-1 and TRBJ2-1, with D possibly TRBD1 on 6 matching bases. CDR1 and CDR2 (germline): MGHRA, YSYEKL. The CDR3 has 13 residues. Trimming took 4 bases from V and 9 from J, leaving 13 bases between them. The CDR3 here is CASSLIQGGEQFF. CDR3 DNA sequence: TGCGCCAGCAGCCTCATACAGGGTGGTGAGCAGTTCTTC.

The DNA for the CDR3 is TGTGCCAGCAGCTTAGATCTTTGGGCAGGGGGTTCGAAAAAACTGTTTTTT. Amino acids: CASSLDLWAGGSKKLFF. V and J are TRBV11-2 and TRBJ1-4; TRBD1 matches at 7 bases. This CDR3 has 17 amino acids. After removal of 0 bases from V and 9 bases from J, the junction contained 13 bases not matched to a gene. Germline V gene sequence: CDR1 SGHAT, CDR2 FQNNGV.

The CDR3 here is CASSLWQSPLHF. The CDR3 DNA reads TGTGCCAGCAGTTTATGGCAGTCACCCCTCCACTTT. The V and J genes are TRBV7-9 and TRBJ1-6; D ambiguous. CDR3 length: 12 amino acids. V lost 6 bases to trimming and J lost 10 bases, with 10 bases between them. Germline V gene data show CDR1 as SEHNR and CDR2 as FQNEAQ (reference sequence).

This chain joins TRBV7-2 and TRBJ2-3, with D unclear. V lost 1 base, J lost 1 base, and 9 bases lay in between. Germline V lookup: CDR1 SGHTA, CDR2 FQGNSA. The CDR3 length is 15 residues. Written as DNA, the CDR3 is TGTGCCAGCAGCTTAGGGGCCCTGCGCACAGATACGCAGTATTTT. This encodes CASSLGALRTDTQYF.

Written as DNA, the CDR3 is TGTGCCAGCAGCTTCCGTGGGGCCGGTGAGCAGTTCTTC. Protein sequence: CASSFRGAGEQFF. The chain employs TRBV7-3 and TRBJ2-1; tentatively, D is TRBD1 (5 bases). This CDR3 has 13 amino acids. The V end was cut by 3 bases, the J end by 9 bases, with 12 bases between. Germline CDR1 SGHTA, CDR2 FQGTGA.

V and J are TRBV7-6 and TRBJ2-5; TRBD2 matches at 9 bases. Trimming took 5 bases from V and 5 from J; bases not matched to a gene: 12. CDR1 SGHVS and CDR2 FNYEAQ come from the germline V gene. The CDR3 loop spans 16 amino acids. DNA of the CDR3: TGTGCCAGCAGCGGCTGGGGTCTAGCGGGGCGGGAGACCCAGTACTTC. The encoded protein is CASSGWGLAGRETQYF.

The genes are TRBV7-9 and TRBJ2-5; D not resolved. The germline V and J ends were trimmed by 1 base and 1 base, with 7 bases remaining between them. The CDR3 has 14 amino acids. Per the germline V gene, CDR1 is SEHNR and CDR2 is FQNEAQ (reference sequence). The CDR3 loop reads CASSLGVGQETQYF. The CDR3 nucleotides are TGTGCCAGCAGCTTAGGGGTGGGCCAAGAGACCCAGTACTTC.

The J gene is TRBJ1-1, the V gene TRBV21-1. TRBV21-1 is a pseudogene. The CDR3 totals 11 residues. CDR3 DNA sequence: TGTGCCAGCAGCACGGGCCGTGAAGCTTTCTTT. The encoded protein is CASSTGREAFF.

This clone was recorded a few times. The gene calls are TRBV7-9 and TRBJ1-2; D is undetermined. V lost 2 bases, J lost 4 bases, and 11 bases lay in between. CDR1 and CDR2 from the germline V gene are SEHNR and FQNEAQ (reference sequence). The CDR3 spans 14 residues. As DNA, the CDR3 is TGTGCCAGCAGCTTACCGACCCCCAGCTATGGCTACACCTTC. Residues: CASSLPTPSYGYTF.

The V and J genes are TRBV7-9 and TRBJ2-5; weak D call: TRBD1 (6 bases). The V gene's germline CDR1 is SEHNR and CDR2 FQNEAQ (reference sequence). The CDR3 runs to 14 residues. Trimming took off 4 bases at V and 2 bases at J, with 11 bases between the two ends. CDR3 in amino acids: CASSSARGQETQYF. The CDR3 DNA is TGTGCCAGCAGCTCTGCCAGGGGACAAGAGACCCAGTACTTC.

CDR3 loop: CASSQGAGTGDFEQFF. The CDR3 bases are TGCGCCAGCAGCCAAGGAGCTGGGACAGGGGATTTTGAGCAGTTCTTC. This chain connects TRBV4-3 to TRBJ2-1, with TRBD1 matching over 10 bases. Trimming at V came to 1 base and at J to 9 bases, leaving 9 bases not matched to a gene. The CDR3 extends over 16 amino acids. Germline V gene sequence: CDR1 LGHNA, CDR2 YSLEER.

The gene calls are TRBV5-4 and TRBJ2-3, with D maybe TRBD1 (6 bases). V was shortened by 0 bases and J by 0 bases, with 11 bases between the two germline ends. This CDR3 region has 16 residues. CDR1 and CDR2 from the germline V gene are SGHNT and YYREEE (reference sequence). The CDR3 region has the DNA TGTGCCAGCAGCTTGGGGCAGGGGCCCAGCACAGATACGCAGTATTTT. It specifies CASSLGQGPSTDTQYF.

This sequence joins TRBV11-2 and TRBJ2-3; a possible D gene is TRBD2 (6 bases). Looked up from germline, CDR1 is SGHAT and CDR2 is FQNNGV. The CDR3 length is 15 residues. Between the trimmed V and J ends, which lost 4 bases and 4 bases, there was a span of 15 bases. The CDR3 DNA sequence: TGTGCCAGCAGCTCCTTTACTAGCCCCCCAGATACGCAGTATTTT. This gives the protein CASSSFTSPPDTQYF.

This chain joins TRBV4-2 and TRBJ1-2; TRBD1 agrees at 7 bases. The CDR3 is made up of 13 amino acids. Losses at the gene ends were 4 bases for V and 4 bases for J; bases not matched to a gene: 3. Germline CDR1 LGHNA, CDR2 YNFKEQ. Here the CDR3 DNA reads TGTGCCAGCAGCCCTAGACAGGGCTATGGCTACACCTTC. This sequence encodes CASSPRQGYGYTF.

The V gene is TRBV7-6, the J gene TRBJ1-2; D not resolved. This CDR3 comprises 15 residues. Trimming left V 2 bases short and J 3 bases short, with 13 bases between. The germline gives CDR1 SGHVS, CDR2 FNYEAQ. Here the CDR3 reads CASSLSAAVDYGYTF. The CDR3 nucleotides are TGTGCCAGCAGCTTATCGGCGGCAGTGGACTATGGCTACACCTTC.

The chain combines TRBV2 with TRBJ1-5; 7 bases are shared with TRBD1. V dropped 6 bases and J dropped 5; count of bases not matched to a gene: 10. Germline CDR1 reads SNHLY; CDR2 reads FYNNEI. The CDR3 is 15 residues long. CDR3 nucleotide sequence: TGTGCCAGCAGGTCTCAGGGGGGACGATATCAGCCCCAGCATTTT. Amino acids: CASRSQGGRYQPQHF.

The genes are TRBV14 and TRBJ1-2; 7 bases are a match to TRBD1. Germline V gene data show CDR1 as SGHDN and CDR2 as FVKESK. This CDR3 comprises 14 residues. After removal of 1 base from V and 5 bases from J, the junction contained 4 bases not matched to a gene. CDR3: CASSQGQGWYGYTF. The CDR3 DNA follows: TGTGCCAGCAGCCAAGGACAGGGATGGTATGGCTACACCTTC.

This sequence joins TRBV7-9 and TRBJ2-5; D is perhaps TRBD1 (5 bases). Trimming took 2 bases from V and 3 from J, leaving 16 bases between them. CDR1 SEHNR and CDR2 FQNEAQ come from the germline V gene (reference sequence). The CDR3 extends over 16 amino acids. The CDR3 reads CASSLTGLTGKETQYF. The CDR3 nucleotides are TGTGCCAGCAGCTTAACAGGCCTTACAGGAAAAGAGACCCAGTACTTC.

The V and J genes are TRBV5-6 and TRBJ1-4; D might be TRBD1 (5 bases). There are 13 residues in the CDR3. The V end was cut by 3 bases, the J end by 4 bases, with 7 bases between. Per the germline V gene, CDR1 is SGHDT and CDR2 is YYEEEE. The CDR3 loop is CASSWGRNEKLFF. CDR3 bases: TGTGCCAGCAGCTGGGGACGTAATGAAAAACTGTTTTTT.

The rearrangement links TRBV6-6 to TRBJ2-1; 8 nucleotides line up with TRBD2. The CDR3 runs 16 residues. The germline V gene encodes CDR1 MNHNY and CDR2 SVGAGI (reference sequence). V dropped 5 bases and J dropped 3; count of bases not matched to a gene: 9. The CDR3 is CASSASAGGYYNEQFF. Written as DNA, the CDR3 is TGTGCCAGCAGTGCCAGCGCGGGGGGCTACTACAATGAGCAGTTCTTC.

The V gene is TRBV19, the J gene TRBJ1-2, with TRBD1 identical over 7 bases. The CDR3 is 12 residues long. Trimming removed 11 bases from V and 4 bases from J; junction bases left unmatched: 7. Germline values: CDR1 LNHDA, CDR2 SQIVND (reference sequence). CDR3 region: CAGQGQLYGYTF. CDR3 DNA sequence: TGTGCCGGTCAGGGACAGCTCTATGGCTACACCTTC.